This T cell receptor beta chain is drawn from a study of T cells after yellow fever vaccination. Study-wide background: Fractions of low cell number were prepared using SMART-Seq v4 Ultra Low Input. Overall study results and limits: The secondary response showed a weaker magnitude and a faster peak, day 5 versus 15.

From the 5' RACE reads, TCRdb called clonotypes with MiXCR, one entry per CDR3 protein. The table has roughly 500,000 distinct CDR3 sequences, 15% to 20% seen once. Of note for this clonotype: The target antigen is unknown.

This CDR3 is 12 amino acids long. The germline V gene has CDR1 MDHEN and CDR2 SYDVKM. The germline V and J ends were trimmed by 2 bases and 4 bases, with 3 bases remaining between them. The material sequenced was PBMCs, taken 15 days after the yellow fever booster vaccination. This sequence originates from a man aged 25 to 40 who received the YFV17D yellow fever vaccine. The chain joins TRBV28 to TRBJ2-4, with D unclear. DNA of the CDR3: TGTGCCAGCAGTTTAAGGAAAAACATTCAGTACTTC. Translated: CASSLRKNIQYF.